This TCR beta chain came from a study of CD8+CD57+ T cells in acquired aplastic anemia. Background on the study: Sorted CD4+ and CD8+ cells yielded DNA averaging about 3.1 ug.

CD8+CD57+ cell expansion had been shown by flow cytometry in patients chosen for sequencing. Severe acquired aplastic anemia was present in every patient. Germline lookup yields CDR1 SGHAT and CDR2 FQNNGV. The CDR3 has 17 residues. Unmatched junction bases numbered 6, after V lost 6 bases and J lost 3 bases. For this clonotype: The antigen is unknown.

Researchers used genomic DNA as the template to profile TCR beta VDJ and CDR3. TCRdb passed the reads through MiXCR, listing each CDR3 protein once. Here the sample spans 150,000 to 200,000 distinct CDR3 sequences, less than 50% being singletons. Study-level points and caveats: The same twenty-nine CD8+ CDR3 sequences occurred in patients and in controls. Patient and control CD8+ Simpson's diversity was not significantly different.

The genes are TRBV11-2 and TRBJ2-3, with TRBD2 matching 16 bases. This TCR came from a human donor with aplastic anemia. The sequencing input was sorted CD4+, CD8+, or CD8+CD57+ T cells (not recorded which) from PBMCs. The CDR3 coding sequence is TGTGCCAGCAGTTTGGGACTAGCGGGAGGGGGGACAGATACGCAGTATTTT. Protein sequence: CASSLGLAGGGTDTQYF.